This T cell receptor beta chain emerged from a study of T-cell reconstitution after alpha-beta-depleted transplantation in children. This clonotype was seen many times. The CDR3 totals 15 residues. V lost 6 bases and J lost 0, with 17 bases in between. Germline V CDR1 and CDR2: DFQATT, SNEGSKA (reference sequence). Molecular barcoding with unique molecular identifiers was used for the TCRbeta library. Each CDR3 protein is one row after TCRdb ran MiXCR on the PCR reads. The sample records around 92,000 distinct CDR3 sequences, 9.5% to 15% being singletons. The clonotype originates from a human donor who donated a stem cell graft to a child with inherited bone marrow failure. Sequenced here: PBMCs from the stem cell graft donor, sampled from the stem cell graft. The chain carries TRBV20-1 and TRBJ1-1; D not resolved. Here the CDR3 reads CSAKEPDGLNTEAFF. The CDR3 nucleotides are TGCAGTGCCAAAGAACCGGACGGGCTGAACACTGAAGCTTTCTTT.